This T cell receptor (beta chain) was identified during a study of T cell responses to AZD1222 COVID-19 vaccine. Germline lookup yields CDR1 MDHEN and CDR2 SYDVKM. V was trimmed by 2 bases and J by 4 bases, leaving 8 bases between them. CDR3 length: 13 amino acids. As to this clone: Its matching antigen is unknown.

Study-wide results and limits: Repertoire collection took place solely once the T cell response had peaked.

Profiling relied on immunoSEQ multiplex PCR, and the TCRdb table lists in-frame clones only, not all of them. The data show roughly 120,000 clones, around 90% seen once. This chain links TRBV28 with TRBJ2-5, with D possibly TRBD1 on 5 matching bases. This clonotype was obtained from an adult in good health. Sequencing used peripheral blood, obtained on day 0 of MenACWY control vaccination. The CDR3 here is CASSLRTLETQYF. DNA for the CDR3: TGTGCCAGCAGTTTAAGGACACTAGAGACCCAGTACTTC.